This T cell receptor beta chain was sequenced in a study of early T cells in non-severe SARS-CoV-2 infection. Across the whole study: It was bulk RNA from unsorted whole blood that was sequenced, and the chains were unpaired. Study conclusions and caveats: VDJdb-based matching was biased toward anti-spike CD8 responses and missed private and CD4 specificities.

The table lists this clonotype with many counts. Its specificity is unknown. The V end lost 5 bases, the J end lost 2 bases, and 16 bases lay between the germline ends. Germline lookup yields CDR1 MNHEY and CDR2 SVGEGT. The CDR3 is 17 residues long. Unique molecular identifiers were affixed to single, distinct cDNA molecules. TCRdb passed the 5' RACE reads through MiXCR, listing each CDR3 protein once. The sample has approximately 77,000 distinct CDR3 sequences; roughly a sixth are singletons. The TCR originated in an adult who was a healthcare worker with PCR-confirmed SARS-CoV-2 infection or an uninfected control (not recorded which). This sequence joins TRBV6-2 or TRBV6-3 and TRBJ2-6; perhaps TRBD2 as D (6 bases). The sample taken for sequencing was whole blood. The CDR3 protein is CASSPPRAGTGANVLTF. The CDR3 coding sequence is TGTGCCAGCAGTCCCCCGCGGGCGGGGACTGGGGCCAACGTCCTGACTTTC.